These T cell receptor beta chains were read from a single sample in a study of response to subunit inactivated influenza vaccine. TCRdb processed the RT-PCR reads anew with MiXCR; each CDR3 protein has one entry. Here the sample spans approximately 730,000 distinct CDR3 sequences, 14% being singletons. Sequencing used PBMCs from blood, obtained around two weeks before vaccination. All receptors derive from a man aged 50 to 60 who received an inactivated influenza vaccine. CDR3s include the opening cysteine and the closing phenylalanine or tryptophan. Fields, in order: J gene, clone size, CDR3 length, V gene, D gene, CDR3 protein, CDR3 DNA. A D gene is named only where the DNA matches it firmly. Expanded clones are given a class, and other clones once, few, many or no size at all.

j_call: TRBJ2-3; clone_size: -; cdr3_length: 13; v_call: TRBV15; d_call: -; cdr3_aa: CATSRDRGDTQYF; cdr3_nt: TGTGCCACCAGCAGAGATCGTGGAGATACGCAGTATTTT
j_call: TRBJ2-1; clone_size: -; cdr3_length: 17; v_call: TRBV6-5; d_call: -; cdr3_aa: CASSYSSGGGIYNEQFF; cdr3_nt: TGTGCCAGCAGTTACTCGAGCGGAGGGGGGATCTACAATGAGCAGTTCTTC
j_call: TRBJ2-3; clone_size: -; cdr3_length: 15; v_call: TRBV7-2; d_call: -; cdr3_aa: CASSLKAVSTDTQYF; cdr3_nt: TGTGCCAGCAGCTTAAAGGCAGTAAGCACAGATACGCAGTATTTT
j_call: TRBJ2-1; clone_size: few; cdr3_length: 16; v_call: TRBV7-3; d_call: TRBD2; cdr3_aa: CASSLIGLAPNNEQFF; cdr3_nt: TGTGCCAGCAGCTTAATCGGACTAGCCCCCAACAATGAGCAGTTCTTC
j_call: TRBJ2-5; clone_size: many; cdr3_length: 13; v_call: TRBV7-2; d_call: -; cdr3_aa: CASSLEGTETQYF; cdr3_nt: TGTGCCAGCAGCTTAGAGGGGACGGAGACCCAGTACTTC
j_call: TRBJ2-7; clone_size: few; cdr3_length: 14; v_call: TRBV5-6; d_call: TRBD1; cdr3_aa: CASSLVRGSSEQYF; cdr3_nt: TGTGCCAGCAGCTTGGTCAGGGGGTCGAGCGAGCAGTACTTC
j_call: TRBJ1-2; clone_size: -; cdr3_length: 15; v_call: TRBV11-2; d_call: -; cdr3_aa: CASSSPGMWVYGYTF; cdr3_nt: TGTGCCAGCAGCTCGCCGGGGATGTGGGTCTATGGCTACACCTTC
j_call: TRBJ2-7; clone_size: many; cdr3_length: 15; v_call: TRBV5-1; d_call: TRBD1; cdr3_aa: CASSYTGTASYEQYF; cdr3_nt: TGCGCCAGCAGTTATACCGGGACAGCTTCCTACGAGCAGTACTTC
j_call: TRBJ2-1; clone_size: -; cdr3_length: 14; v_call: TRBV2; d_call: -; cdr3_aa: CASSPLTGISEQFF; cdr3_nt: TGTGCCAGCAGCCCCCTAACAGGGATTTCTGAGCAGTTCTTC
j_call: TRBJ2-7; clone_size: few; cdr3_length: 15; v_call: TRBV7-9; d_call: -; cdr3_aa: CASSLRGQGVFEQYF; cdr3_nt: TGTGCCAGCAGCTTAAGAGGGCAGGGTGTGTTCGAGCAGTACTTC